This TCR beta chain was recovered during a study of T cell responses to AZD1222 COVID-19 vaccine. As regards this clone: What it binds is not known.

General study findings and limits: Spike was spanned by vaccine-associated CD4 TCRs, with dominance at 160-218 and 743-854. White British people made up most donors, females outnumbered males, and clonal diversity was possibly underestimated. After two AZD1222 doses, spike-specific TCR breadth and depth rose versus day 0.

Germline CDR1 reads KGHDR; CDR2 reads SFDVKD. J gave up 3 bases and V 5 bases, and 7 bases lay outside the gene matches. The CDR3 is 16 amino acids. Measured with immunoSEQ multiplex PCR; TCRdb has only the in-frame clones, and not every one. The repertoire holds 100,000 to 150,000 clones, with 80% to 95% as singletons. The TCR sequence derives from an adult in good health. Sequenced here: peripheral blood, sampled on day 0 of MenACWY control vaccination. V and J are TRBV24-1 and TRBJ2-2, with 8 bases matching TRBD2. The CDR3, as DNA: TGTGCCACCAGTGGTTATGGGACTAGGGACACCGGGGAGCTGTTTTTT. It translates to CATSGYGTRDTGELFF.